This record looks at one T cell receptor beta chain sequence and its context. Sequencing was performed with immunoSEQ multiplex PCR; in TCRdb, only in-frame clones are kept and a portion is missing. The data show fewer than 95,000 clones, around 83% seen once. The sample belongs to a study of control samples from healthy donors and cancer patients. Germline V CDR1 and CDR2: LNHDA, SQIVND (reference sequence). There are 15 residues in the CDR3. V was shortened by 7 bases and J by 2 bases, with 15 bases between the two germline ends. The sample consisted of blood. The clonotype originates from a woman aged 45-60 years in good health. The chain recombines TRBV19 with TRBJ1-3; the D gene is possibly TRBD1 (6 bases). DNA of the CDR3: TGTGCCAGTAAATCGACAGGAGAAGCTGGAAACACCATATATTTT. It translates to CASKSTGEAGNTIYF. The full variable domain, in which reference TRBV19 and TRBJ1-3 provide the parts outside the CDR3, is DGGITQSPKYLFRKEGQNVTLSCEQNLNHDAMYWYRQDPGQGLRLIYYSQIVNDFQKGDIAEGYSVSREKKESFPLTVTSAQKNPTAFYLCASKSTGEAGNTIYFGEGSWLTVV.